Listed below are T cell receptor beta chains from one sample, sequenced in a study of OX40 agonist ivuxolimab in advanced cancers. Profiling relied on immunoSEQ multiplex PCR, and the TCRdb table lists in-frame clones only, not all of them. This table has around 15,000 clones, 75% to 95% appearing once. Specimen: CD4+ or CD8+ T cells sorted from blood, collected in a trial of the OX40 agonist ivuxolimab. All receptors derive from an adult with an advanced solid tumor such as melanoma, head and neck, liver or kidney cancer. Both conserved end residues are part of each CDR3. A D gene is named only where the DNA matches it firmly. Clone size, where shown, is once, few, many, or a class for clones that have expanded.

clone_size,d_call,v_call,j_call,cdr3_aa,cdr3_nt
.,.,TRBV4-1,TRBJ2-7,CASSQDLDNEQYF,TGCGCCAGCAGCCAAGATCTAGACAACGAGCAGTACTTC
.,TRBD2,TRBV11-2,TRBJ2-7,CASSLAPSGTFSYEQYF,TGTGCCAGCAGCTTAGCGCCTAGCGGGACCTTCTCCTACGAGCAGTACTTC
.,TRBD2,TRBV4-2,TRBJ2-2,CASSQGYLAGFEGGELFF,TGTGCCAGCAGCCAAGGTTATCTAGCGGGATTCGAAGGCGGGGAGCTGTTTTTT
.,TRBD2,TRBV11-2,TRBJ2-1,CASSLGGGRSYNEQFF,TGTGCCAGCAGCTTGGGCGGGGGTCGGTCTTACAATGAGCAGTTCTTC
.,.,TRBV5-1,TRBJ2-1,CASSFDLYNEQFF,TGCGCCAGCAGCTTCGACCTGTACAATGAGCAGTTCTTC
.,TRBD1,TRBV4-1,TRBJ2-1,CASSQDGQGAYNEQFF,TGCGCCAGCAGCCAAGATGGGCAGGGGGCCTACAATGAGCAGTTCTTC
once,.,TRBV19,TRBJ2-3,CASSIDLLGGAPTDTQYF,TGTGCCAGTAGTATAGATCTATTGGGGGGCGCCCCAACAGATACGCAGTATTTT
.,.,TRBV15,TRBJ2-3,CATSRGAKLPDTQYF,TGTGCCACCAGCAGAGGGGCCAAGCTGCCAGATACGCAGTATTTT
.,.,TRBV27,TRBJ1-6,CASSYNRANSPLHF,TGTGCCAGCAGTTACAACAGGGCCAATTCACCCCTCCACTTT
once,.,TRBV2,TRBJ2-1,CASKIQGANEQFF,TGTGCCAGCAAAATACAGGGAGCAAATGAGCAGTTCTTC
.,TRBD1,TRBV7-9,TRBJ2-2,CASSLGTGYTGELFF,TGTGCCAGCAGCTTGGGGACAGGTTACACCGGGGAGCTGTTTTTT
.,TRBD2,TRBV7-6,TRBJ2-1,CASSSGIAGYNEQFF,TGTGCCAGCAGCTCTGGAATAGCGGGGTACAATGAGCAGTTCTTC
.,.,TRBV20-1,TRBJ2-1,CSAPRGEQFF,TGCAGTGCTCCCCGGGGTGAGCAGTTCTTC
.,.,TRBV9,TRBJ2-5,CASSVIGLGQETQYF,TGTGCCAGCAGCGTAATAGGGCTAGGACAAGAGACCCAGTACTTC
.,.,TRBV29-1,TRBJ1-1,CSVGPRVASNFMNTEAFF,TGCAGCGTGGGGCCACGAGTAGCCTCTAACTTCATGAACACTGAAGCTTTCTTT
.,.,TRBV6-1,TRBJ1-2,CASSEASTPNYGYTF,TGTGCCAGCAGTGAAGCGTCCACCCCTAACTATGGCTACACCTTC
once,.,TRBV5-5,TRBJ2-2,CASSQDLYEAGELFF,TGTGCCAGCAGCCAAGACCTGTACGAAGCCGGGGAGCTGTTTTTT
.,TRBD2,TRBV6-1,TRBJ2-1,CASRGTSGRRDEQFF,TGTGCCAGCAGGGGGACTAGCGGGAGGAGGGATGAGCAGTTCTTC
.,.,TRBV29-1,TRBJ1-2,CSALGDYGYTF,TGCAGCGCCCTTGGGGACTATGGCTACACCTTC
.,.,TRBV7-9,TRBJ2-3,CASSLGQASSTDTQYF,TGTGCCAGCAGCTTAGGCCAGGCCTCTAGCACAGATACGCAGTATTTT
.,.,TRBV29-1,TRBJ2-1,CSVPERGWSNEQFF,TGCAGCGTCCCCGAGAGGGGTTGGTCCAATGAGCAGTTCTTC
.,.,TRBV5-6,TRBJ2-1,CASSPDFLKYNEQFF,TGTGCCAGCAGCCCGGACTTTCTCAAGTACAATGAGCAGTTCTTC
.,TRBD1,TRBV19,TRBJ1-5,CASTGQPNQPQHF,TGTGCCAGTACGGGACAGCCCAATCAGCCCCAGCATTTT
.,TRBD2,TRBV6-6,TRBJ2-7,CASNGLAGLYEQYF,TGTGCCAGCAACGGACTAGCGGGACTATACGAGCAGTACTTC
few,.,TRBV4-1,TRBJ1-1,CASSQDYGPRAFF,TGCGCCAGCAGCCAAGATTACGGCCCCCGGGCTTTCTTT
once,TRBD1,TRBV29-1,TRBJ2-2,CSVWTGQNTGELFF,TGCAGCGTTTGGACAGGGCAGAACACCGGGGAGCTGTTTTTT
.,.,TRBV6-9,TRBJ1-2,CASGTATLGYTF,TGTGCCAGCGGGACCGCGACCTTGGGCTACACCTTC
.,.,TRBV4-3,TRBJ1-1,CASSQDLNTEAFF,TGCGCCAGCAGCCAAGATTTGAACACTGAAGCTTTCTTT
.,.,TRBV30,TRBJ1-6,CAWSEGQYNSPLHF,TGTGCCTGGAGTGAAGGCCAGTATAATTCACCCCTCCACTTT
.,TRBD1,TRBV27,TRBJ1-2,CASRGDREGGYTF,TGTGCCAGCAGGGGGGACAGGGAAGGCGGCTACACCTTC
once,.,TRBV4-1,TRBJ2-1,CASSQEMAYSSYNEQFF,TGCGCCAGCAGCCAAGAAATGGCCTATAGCTCCTACAATGAGCAGTTCTTC
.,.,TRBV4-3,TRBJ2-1,CASSQDPAGEQFF,TGCGCCAGCAGCCAAGATCCAGCCGGTGAGCAGTTCTTC
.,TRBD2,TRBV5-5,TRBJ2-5,CASSQSPTGTSGQETQYF,TGCGCCAGCAGCCAATCACCTACGGGGACTAGCGGCCAAGAGACCCAGTACTTC
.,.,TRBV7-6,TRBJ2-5,CASSFRGARQETQYF,TGTGCCAGCAGCTTTCGGGGGGCGAGACAAGAGACCCAGTACTTC
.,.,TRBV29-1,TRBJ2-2,CSERSGSGELFF,TGCAGCGAACGATCGGGGTCCGGGGAGCTGTTTTTT
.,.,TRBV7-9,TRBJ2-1,CASSLDPEQFF,TGTGCCAGCAGCTTAGACCCCGAGCAGTTCTTC
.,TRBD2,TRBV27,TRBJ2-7,CASSLTSGRTYEQYF,TGTGCCAGCAGTTTGACTAGCGGGAGGACCTACGAGCAGTACTTC
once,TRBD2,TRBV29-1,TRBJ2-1,CSPRLAGAYNEQFF,TGCAGCCCACGACTAGCGGGAGCATACAATGAGCAGTTCTTC
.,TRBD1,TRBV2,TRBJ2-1,CASSAPTGGSYNEQFF,TGTGCCAGCAGTGCCCCTACAGGGGGTTCCTACAATGAGCAGTTCTTC
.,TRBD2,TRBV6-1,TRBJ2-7,CASSEIGFLAGLFEQYF,TGTGCCAGCAGTGAAATCGGTTTCTTAGCGGGACTCTTCGAGCAGTACTTC
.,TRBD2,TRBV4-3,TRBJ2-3,CASSQGISGSTDTQYF,TGCGCCAGCAGCCAAGGGATTAGCGGGAGCACAGATACGCAGTATTTT
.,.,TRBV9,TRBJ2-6,CASRKTDGANVLTF,TGTGCCAGCAGGAAAACGGATGGGGCCAACGTCCTGACTTTC
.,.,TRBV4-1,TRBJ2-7,CASSQETGAYEQYF,TGCGCCAGCAGCCAAGAAACGGGGGCCTACGAGCAGTACTTC
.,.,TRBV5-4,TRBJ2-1,CASSWSRADEQFF,TGTGCCAGCAGCTGGTCCCGGGCTGATGAGCAGTTCTTC
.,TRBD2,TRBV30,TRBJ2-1,CAWTAGGPYPLEQFF,TGTGCCTGGACGGCGGGAGGGCCGTATCCTCTTGAGCAGTTCTTC
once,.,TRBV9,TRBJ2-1,CASSAGRSYNEQFF,TGTGCCAGCAGCGCCGGTAGGTCCTACAATGAGCAGTTCTTC
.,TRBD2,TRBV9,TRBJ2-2,CASSVGGTSPGELFF,TGTGCCAGCAGCGTAGGTGGGACTAGCCCCGGGGAGCTGTTTTTT
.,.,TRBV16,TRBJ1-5,CASSPRDTNQPQHF,TGTGCCAGCAGCCCCCGGGACACTAATCAGCCCCAGCATTTT
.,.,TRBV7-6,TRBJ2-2,CASSLEGEAGELFF,TGTGCCAGCAGCCTAGAGGGGGAGGCCGGGGAGCTGTTTTTT
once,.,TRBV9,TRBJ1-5,CASSVRGREGQPQHF,TGTGCCAGCAGCGTACGGGGCAGGGAGGGCCAGCCCCAGCATTTT
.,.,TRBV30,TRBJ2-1,CAWSVRDEQFF,TGTGCCTGGAGTGTACGGGACGAGCAGTTCTTC
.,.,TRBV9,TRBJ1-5,CASSVGAGAYSNQPQHF,TGTGCCAGCAGCGTAGGGGCAGGGGCCTATAGCAATCAGCCCCAGCATTTT